This T cell receptor (beta chain) originates from a study of beta chain features in type 1 diabetes. Study-wide context: Healthy donors and patients had similar age, gender and cell yields.

A CD45RO/CCR7/CD25/CD127/CD95/CD27 panel sorted naive, central memory, regulatory and stem cell-like memory CD4+ cells. Germline-derived CDR1 and CDR2 are SGHDN and FVKESK. CDR3 size: 15 residues. V was shortened by 1 base and J by 8 bases, with 14 bases between the two germline ends. Findings of the study overall: Compared to healthy donors, patients appeared to have naive, central memory and Treg TCRB repertoires that were more alike.

The investigators reverse transcribed all of the isolated RNA, so they sequenced expressed TCRB transcripts. The assay was immunoSEQ multiplex PCR, and TCRdb's table has in-frame clones only and misses some. The sample lists around 500,000 clones, approximately 10% occurring once. Regarding this clone: Its antigen is unidentified.

Material: naive CD4+ T cells from blood. The clonotype comes from a woman between 18 and 30 years old in good health. The rearrangement links TRBV14 to TRBJ1-4; D is possibly TRBD1 (6 bases). CDR3 bases: TGTGCCAGCAGCCAAGTCTGGCAGGGGAACGAAAAACTGTTTTTT. Amino acids: CASSQVWQGNEKLFF.